These 27 T cell receptor beta chains originate from one sample sequenced in a study of blood T cell repertoires in COVID-19. Method: immunoSEQ multiplex PCR; TCRdb's copy keeps in-frame clones and lacks some. The sample lists 190,000 or so clones; approximately 87% were seen once. The sequenced material came from peripheral blood. The receptors were sampled from a woman in her seventies with acute or convalescent COVID-19.

Points on this clone: Other DNA sequences from this sample encode an identical CDR3 as well. The V and J genes are TRBV19 and TRBJ1-5, with 9 positions matching TRBD1. V trimming: 3 bases; J trimming: 0 bases; junction bases outside the gene matches: 3. Germline-derived CDR1 and CDR2 are LNHDA and SQIVND (reference sequence). This CDR3 is 16 amino acids long. The CDR3 region is CASSIYRGRSNQPQHF. The DNA for the CDR3 is TGTGCCAGTAGTATTTACAGGGGGCGTAGCAATCAGCCCCAGCATTTT. The full variable domain, its missing parts supplied by reference TRBV19 and TRBJ1-5, is DGGITQSPKYLFRKEGQNVTLSCEQNLNHDAMYWYRQDPGQGLRLIYYSQIVNDFQKGDIAEGYSVSREKKESFPLTVTSAQKNPTAFYLCASSIYRGRSNQPQHFGDGTRLSIL.

The chain uses TRBV19 and TRBJ2-5; 7 nucleotides line up with TRBD1. CDR1 LNHDA and CDR2 SQIVND come from the germline V gene (reference sequence). The ends lost 6 bases at V and 4 bases at J; junction bases unmatched: 5. This CDR3 spans 13 amino acids. CDR3 in DNA: TGTGCCAGTAGGGACAGGTCGGTAGAGACCCAGTACTTC. This codes for CASRDRSVETQYF.

The J gene is TRBJ1-2, the V gene TRBV3-1 (or the pseudogene TRBV3-2); 7 nucleotides align to TRBD1. V gave up 1 base and J gave up 8 bases; unmatched junction bases: 13. The CDR3 is made up of 16 amino acids. From germline, CDR1 is LGHDT and CDR2 YNNKEL (reference sequence). CDR3 in DNA: TGTGCCAGCAGCCAAGGGCAGGGAAGGGGGCCGGGCGGCTACACCTTC. This codes for CASSQGQGRGPGGYTF.

The chain carries TRBV27 and TRBJ2-1, with D uncertain. CDR1 MNHEY and CDR2 SMNVEV come from the germline V gene (reference sequence). Trimming pared 2 bases from V and 0 bases from J, leaving 17 bases between. The CDR3 is 18 amino acids. Here the CDR3 reads CASSLRRAGSLSYNEQFF. In nucleotides, the CDR3 is TGTGCCAGCAGTTTACGCCGCGCAGGCAGCCTCTCCTACAATGAGCAGTTCTTC.

The rearrangement links TRBV7-9 to TRBJ1-1; D gene ambiguous. The V end was cut by 3 bases, the J end by 1 base, with 6 bases between. The CDR3 extends over 13 amino acids. Germline loops: CDR1 SEHNR, CDR2 FQNEAQ (reference sequence). CDR3 sequence reads: CASSFTENTEAFF. In nucleotides, the CDR3 is TGTGCCAGCAGCTTCACAGAGAACACTGAAGCTTTCTTT.

V usage is TRBV5-6 and J usage is TRBJ1-5; D possibly corresponds to TRBD1 (6 bases). Between the trimmed V and J ends, which lost 4 bases and 5 bases, there was a span of 10 bases. The CDR3 runs to 13 residues. Germline V gives CDR1 SGHDT, CDR2 YYEEEE. CDR3 loop: CASSANRDQPQHF. For the CDR3, the DNA is TGTGCCAGCAGCGCAAACAGGGATCAGCCCCAGCATTTT.

This rearrangement joins TRBV6-5 to TRBJ2-7; possibly TRBD2 for D (7 bases). This CDR3 is 15 amino acids long. The germline V and J ends were trimmed by 6 bases and 5 bases, with 20 bases remaining between them. CDR1 and CDR2 from the germline V gene are MNHEY and SVGAGI. CDR3: CASSPRDRGRDEQYF. The CDR3 DNA reads as TGTGCCAGCAGCCCCAGGGATAGGGGGAGGGACGAGCAGTACTTC.

The rearrangement joins TRBV7-8 to TRBJ1-1; no reliable D call. This CDR3 has 14 residues. Germline assignment: CDR1 SGHVS and CDR2 FQNEAQ. Between the trimmed V and J ends, which lost 4 bases and 5 bases, there was a span of 14 bases. The CDR3 sequence: CASSSSDRLTEAFF. In nucleotides, the CDR3 is TGTGCCAGCAGCTCCAGTGATCGATTGACTGAAGCTTTCTTT.

The rearrangement joins TRBV9 to TRBJ1-4, with 9 bases aligning to TRBD1. CDR3 length: 13 residues. The V and J ends lost 5 bases and 8 bases, in that order; junction bases with no gene match: 4. Germline assignment: CDR1 SGDLS and CDR2 YYNGEE. The CDR3 reads CASRGQGQEKLFF. CDR3 DNA sequence: TGTGCCAGCAGAGGACAGGGGCAAGAAAAACTGTTTTTT.

This chain uses TRBV18 with TRBJ1-5, with 8 bases matching TRBD1. CDR1 is KGHSH and CDR2 is LQKENI in the germline V gene. The CDR3 has 16 residues. Trimming took 3 bases from V and 3 from J; bases not matched to a gene: 7. This CDR3 reads CASSPSSRGHNQPQHF. Written as DNA, the CDR3 is TGTGCCAGCTCACCGTCCAGCAGGGGGCACAATCAGCCCCAGCATTTT.

The J gene is TRBJ1-6, the V gene TRBV15, with D tentatively TRBD1 (5 bases). The V and J ends lost 0 bases and 7 bases respectively, with 10 bases between them. The CDR3 is made up of 15 amino acids. The germline CDR1 and CDR2 sequences are LNHNV and YYDKDF (reference sequence). Here the CDR3 reads CATSRDTGGNSPLHF. The CDR3 bases are TGTGCCACCAGCAGAGATACAGGTGGGAATTCACCCCTCCACTTT.

The chain recombines TRBV5-4 with TRBJ1-2; 7 positions agree with TRBD1. The germline V gene encodes CDR1 SGHNT and CDR2 YYREEE (reference sequence). V dropped 4 bases and J dropped 0; count of bases not matched to a gene: 15. The CDR3 loop spans 18 amino acids. The CDR3 DNA sequence: TGTGCCAGCAGCGGGGGTAGGACAGGCCGTTCCCCTAACTATGGCTACACCTTC. Translation gives CASSGGRTGRSPNYGYTF.

The chain carries TRBV11-3 and TRBJ1-6; 8 bases are shared with TRBD1. The CDR3 totals 13 residues. V shed 5 bases and J 14 bases; nucleotides not matched to a gene: 8. Germline CDR1 is SGHNT and CDR2 is YENEEA. This chain's CDR3 is CASSKTGVRTLHF. CDR3 sequence (DNA): TGTGCCAGCAGCAAGACAGGGGTTAGAACCCTCCACTTT.

The chain joins TRBV7-9 to TRBJ2-1; the D gene is possibly TRBD1 (5 bases). Deletions cut 4 bases from V and 9 bases from J, with 10 bases between. Germline CDR1 reads SEHNR; CDR2 reads FQNEAQ (reference sequence). This CDR3 region has 12 residues. Here the CDR3 DNA reads TGTGCCAGCAGCTCGACAGCGAGTGAGCAGTTCTTC. This encodes CASSSTASEQFF.

The genes are TRBV24-1 and TRBJ1-4; D possibly corresponds to TRBD1 (5 bases). The CDR3 spans 13 residues. V lost 3 bases and J 8 bases, leaving 9 bases between the germline ends. Germline V gives CDR1 KGHDR, CDR2 SFDVKD. The CDR3: CATSDGGEEKLFF. The CDR3 region has the DNA TGTGCCACCAGTGATGGAGGGGAAGAAAAACTGTTTTTT.

V and J are TRBV5-6 and TRBJ2-1, with 9 bases lining up with TRBD2. Germline assignment: CDR1 SGHDT and CDR2 YYEEEE. This CDR3 has 17 residues. After removal of 3 bases from V and 6 bases from J, the junction contained 13 bases not matched to a gene. The chain's CDR3 is CASSSNLAGKVFNEQFF. The CDR3 region has the DNA TGTGCCAGCAGCTCTAACCTAGCGGGAAAGGTGTTCAATGAGCAGTTCTTC. Full variable domain (remainder filled in from reference TRBV5-6 and TRBJ2-1): DAGVTQSPTHLIKTRGQQVTLRCSPKSGHDTVSWYQQALGQGPQFIFQYYEEEERQRGNFPDRFSGHQFPNYSSELNVNALLLGDSALYLCASSSNLAGKVFNEQFFGPGTRLTVL.

The chain carries TRBV27 and TRBJ2-1; TRBD2 matches at 11 bases. The CDR3 has 13 residues. Per germline, CDR1 MNHEY and CDR2 SMNVEV (reference sequence). Losses at the gene ends were 5 bases for V and 9 bases for J; bases not matched to a gene: 3. The CDR3 DNA follows: TGTGCCAGCAGTAGTCTAGCGGGAGGTGAGCAGTTCTTC. Translated: CASSSLAGGEQFF.

V gene TRBV11-2 combines with J gene TRBJ2-7, with D perhaps matching TRBD2 (5 bases). The germline gives CDR1 SGHAT, CDR2 FQNNGV. The V and J ends lost 3 bases and 2 bases respectively, with 8 bases between them. The CDR3 runs 13 residues. The DNA of the CDR3 is TGTGCCAGCAGCTTTTCCGGGACCTACGAGCAGTACTTC. Amino acids: CASSFSGTYEQYF.

V is TRBV25-1 and J is TRBJ1-6, with D uncertain. Trimming took 7 bases from V and 6 from J, leaving 7 bases between them. The V gene's germline CDR1 is MGHDK and CDR2 SYGVNS. The CDR3 runs to 12 residues. CDR3 DNA sequence: TGTGCCAGCAACGAGGCTAATTCACCCCTCCACTTT. Amino acids: CASNEANSPLHF.

As concerns this clone: Other DNA sequences in the same sample also yield this CDR3. The genes are TRBV6-5 and TRBJ2-3; D might be TRBD2 (6 bases). The CDR3 has 14 amino acids. With 0 bases removed from V and 4 bases from J, the gap between germline ends came to 8 bases. Germline-derived CDR1 and CDR2 are MNHEY and SVGAGI. The CDR3 here is CASSYSGGADTQYF. In DNA form, the CDR3 reads TGTGCCAGCAGTTACTCCGGGGGTGCAGATACGCAGTATTTT.

V and J are TRBV18 and TRBJ2-7, with 8 bases matching TRBD1. This CDR3 has 15 amino acids. The germline V gene encodes CDR1 KGHSH and CDR2 LQKENI. V lost 4 bases and J lost 0; bases outside the gene matches: 5. The CDR3 DNA reads as TGTGCCAGCTCACTGGGACAGGCAAGCTCCTACGAGCAGTACTTC. It yields the protein CASSLGQASSYEQYF.

The chain links TRBV4-1 to TRBJ2-7, with D hard to call. This CDR3 comprises 16 residues. Trimming pared 1 base from V and 3 bases from J, leaving 16 bases between. Germline V CDR1 and CDR2: MGHRA, YSYEKL. CDR3 bases: TGCGCCAGCAGCCAAGTCGGGTCCGGAGTTTTCTACGAGCAGTACTTC. It codes for CASSQVGSGVFYEQYF.

The V gene is TRBV10-3, the J gene TRBJ2-1; 9 bases fit TRBD2. Germline loops: CDR1 ENHRY, CDR2 SYGVKD. V shed 2 bases, J shed 4 bases, and the junction held 6 bases outside the gene matches. This CDR3 has 16 amino acids. The CDR3 sequence: CAISEASGVSYNEQFF. CDR3 in DNA: TGTGCCATCAGTGAGGCTAGCGGGGTATCGTACAATGAGCAGTTCTTC.

The chain carries TRBV7-8 and TRBJ2-3; D is undetermined. Germline V gene data show CDR1 as SGHVS and CDR2 as FQNEAQ. CDR3 size: 18 residues. Trimming shortened V by 7 bases and J by 2 bases, and 25 bases separated the two germline ends. The DNA of the CDR3 is TGTGCCAGCACCATTAGAGCGAGGTCCCAAATAATCACAGATACGCAGTATTTT. Protein product: CASTIRARSQIITDTQYF.

The chain uses TRBV27 and TRBJ1-6, with TRBD1 matching over 7 bases. This CDR3 comprises 18 residues. Germline CDR1 and CDR2: MNHEY and SMNVEV (reference sequence). The ends lost 7 bases at V and 6 bases at J; junction bases unmatched: 18. Here the CDR3 reads CASTPVRGPSMLNSPLHF. The CDR3 DNA follows: TGTGCCAGCACGCCCGTTAGGGGGCCTAGTATGCTTAATTCACCCCTCCACTTT.

The gene calls are TRBV27 and TRBJ2-3, with D possibly TRBD1 on 6 matching bases. V lost 6 bases to trimming and J lost 1 base, with 8 bases between them. Germline V gene data show CDR1 as MNHEY and CDR2 as SMNVEV (reference sequence). The CDR3 is 13 amino acids. The CDR3 coding sequence is TGTGCCAGCAGGCGGACAGGCACAGATACGCAGTATTTT. This gives the protein CASRRTGTDTQYF.

This chain links TRBV5-1 with TRBJ2-7; TRBD1 agrees at 9 bases. The trim removed 5 bases at V and 3 bases at J, leaving 6 bases unmatched. The CDR3 has 14 residues. CDR1 and CDR2 (germline): SGHRS, YFSETQ. The CDR3 protein is CASRSDRGVYEQYF. For the CDR3, the DNA is TGCGCCAGCAGATCCGACAGGGGGGTCTACGAGCAGTACTTC.